Listed here are 12 T cell receptor beta chains from one sample, sequenced in a study of T cell changes during pregnancy in multiple sclerosis (dated by TCRdb to the late 2010s). The library was obtained by the immunoSEQ multiplex PCR assay. TCRdb re-hosts the immuneACCESS table, in-frame sequences only. Its copies lack some clones; in the studies checked, an unresolved V gene accounts for under half of them, and the cause for the rest is not known. The sample yields tens of thousands of clones; approximately 90% were counted once. The ten biggest clones cover about 0.45% of the sample. The input for sequencing was CD4+ T cells from peripheral blood mononuclear cells, taken in the third trimester of pregnancy. All receptors derive from a female donor with multiple sclerosis, enrolled in a pregnancy study.

This chain joins TRBV7-9 and TRBJ2-3, with TRBD1 matching 8 bases. This CDR3 is built from 16 residues. The germline V gene encodes CDR1 SEHNR and CDR2 FQNEAQ (reference sequence). With V trimmed by 1 base and J by 1 base, 4 bases remained unmatched. The CDR3 DNA is TGTGCCAGCAGCTTAGGAGAGACAGGGGGCACAGATACGCAGTATTTT. This gives the protein CASSLGETGGTDTQYF.

CDR3 in amino acids: CASSLAAGLGTYEQYF. The CDR3 bases are TGCGCCAGCAGCTTGGCCGCAGGGCTAGGAACCTACGAGCAGTACTTC. This chain links TRBV5-1 with TRBJ2-7; maybe TRBD1 (5 bases). Germline CDR1 is SGHRS and CDR2 is YFSETQ. The CDR3 extends over 16 amino acids. V was shortened by 0 bases and J by 2 bases, with 15 bases between the two germline ends.

The V and J genes are TRBV6-6 and TRBJ1-1, with D uncertain. V lost 7 bases and J lost 3, with 6 bases in between. Germline CDR1 and CDR2: MNHNY and SVGAGI (reference sequence). This CDR3 comprises 11 residues. The DNA of the CDR3 is TGTGCCAGCACCCGGGACACTGAAGCTTTCTTT. This encodes CASTRDTEAFF.

The chain combines TRBV5-1 with TRBJ2-3; 8 bases match TRBD2. In germline, CDR1 is SGHRS, CDR2 YFSETQ. CDR3 length equals 14 residues. V shed 4 bases and J 6 bases; nucleotides not matched to a gene: 7. The CDR3: CASSPGLAGDTQYF. CDR3 DNA: TGCGCCAGCAGCCCCGGACTAGCAGGGGATACGCAGTATTTT.

This clone was counted a single time. The chain joins TRBV7-3 to TRBJ2-1; 10 bases are a match to TRBD2. The CDR3 loop spans 15 amino acids. CDR1 and CDR2 (germline): SGHTA, FQGTGA. With 1 base clipped from V and 7 bases from J, the junction kept 4 bases outside the gene matches. Written as DNA, the CDR3 is TGTGCCAGCAGCTTAATTGGGACTAGCGTAAATGAGCAGTTCTTC. It encodes CASSLIGTSVNEQFF.

The chain joins TRBV28 to TRBJ2-7, with D unclear. V lost 6 bases, J lost 0 bases, and 18 bases lay in between. The germline V gene has CDR1 MDHEN and CDR2 SYDVKM. This CDR3 has 16 amino acids. CDR3 loop: CASSFLIWANSYEQYF. For the CDR3, the DNA is TGTGCCAGCAGCTTTCTTATATGGGCTAACTCCTACGAGCAGTACTTC.

The table lists this clone with a few counts. This rearrangement joins TRBV10-1 to TRBJ2-2, with D hard to call. Germline V gene sequence: CDR1 WNHNN, CDR2 SYGVQD (reference sequence). Between the trimmed V and J ends, which lost 0 bases and 7 bases, there was a span of 6 bases. This CDR3 is built from 13 residues. The CDR3 reads CASSESAGGELFF. The CDR3, as DNA: TGCGCCAGCAGTGAGTCGGCAGGCGGGGAGCTGTTTTTT.

The chain couples TRBV10-3 to TRBJ1-2; no clear D gene. This CDR3 is built from 13 residues. The germline CDR1 and CDR2 sequences are ENHRY and SYGVKD. With 3 bases removed from V and 2 bases from J, the gap between germline ends came to 7 bases. In nucleotides, the CDR3 is TGTGCCATCAGTGAAGGAGGGAACTATGGCTACACCTTC. This encodes CAISEGGNYGYTF.

The chain combines TRBV5-4 with TRBJ2-7, with 11 bases identical to TRBD1. CDR1 is SGHNT, CDR2 YYREEE, per germline (reference sequence). The V gene end was trimmed by 2 bases and the J gene end by 7 bases; junction bases not matched to a gene: 5. The CDR3 runs 14 residues. CDR3 protein: CASSFSDRGREQYF. The CDR3 coding sequence is TGTGCCAGCAGCTTTTCGGACAGGGGGCGAGAGCAGTACTTC.

DNA for the CDR3: TGCAGCGTGGGGGAATCGGACAGGTCTAATGAAAAACTGTTTTTT. This translates into CSVGESDRSNEKLFF. The genes are TRBV29-1 and TRBJ1-4, with 7 bases fitting TRBD1. From germline, CDR1 is SQVTM and CDR2 ANQGSEA. This CDR3 contains 15 residues. The V and J ends lost 6 bases and 3 bases, in that order; junction bases with no gene match: 10. The full variable domain, in which reference TRBV29-1 and TRBJ1-4 provide the parts outside the CDR3, is SAVISQKPSRDICQRGTSLTIQCQVDSQVTMMFWYRQQPGQSLTLIATANQGSEATYESGFVIDKFPISRPNLTFSTLTVSNMSPEDSSIYLCSVGESDRSNEKLFFGSGTQLSVL.

The chain links TRBV6-4 to TRBJ2-6, with 14 positions matching TRBD2. Trimming cost V 2 bases and J 3 bases; bases outside gene matches: 3. Germline V gene sequence: CDR1 MRHNA, CDR2 SNTAGT. CDR3 length: 18 residues. The CDR3 loop reads CASSDLGLAGGGANVLTF. The CDR3 DNA is TGTGCCAGCAGTGACCTTGGACTAGCGGGAGGTGGGGCCAACGTCCTGACTTTC.

CDR3 region: CASRSGQGVTGELFF. CDR3 in DNA: TGTGCCAGCCGATCCGGACAGGGGGTGACCGGGGAGCTGTTTTTT. The chain is built from TRBV18 and TRBJ2-2; 10 bases map to TRBD1. CDR1 is KGHSH and CDR2 is LQKENI in the germline V gene. Germline trimming cut 8 bases from V and 5 bases from J; bases unmatched to any gene: 8. The CDR3 covers 15 residues. Full variable domain (remainder filled in from reference TRBV18 and TRBJ2-2): NAGVMQNPRHLVRRRGQEARLRCSPMKGHSHVYWYRQLPEEGLKFMVYLQKENIIDESGMPKERFSAEFPKEGPSILRIQQVVRGDSAAYFCASRSGQGVTGELFFGEGSRLTVL.